This TCR beta chain was recorded in a study of T-cell reconstitution after alpha-beta-depleted transplantation in children (dated by TCRdb to about 2016). Study-wide context: The study quantitatively tracked T-cell immune reconstitution after TCRalphabeta/CD19-depleted allogeneic hematopoietic cell transplantation in children using TCR repertoire profiling. What the study reported, not specific to this receptor: The frequencies of hyperexpanded clones fell over the following months, and after one year, T-cell counts and TCRbeta diversity were mostly attributed to newly produced T cells. The apparently early alphabetaT-cell count recovery about two months after transplant was reportedly dependent on only several hundred rapidly expanded clones derived from non-depleted graft cells. In some patients, the high TCRbeta diversity seen at day 60 was put down to recipient T cells and intrathymic progenitors that had survived conditioning.

The CDR3 measures 18 amino acids from cysteine to phenylalanine. Only the CDR3 DNA is retained, 54 bases long and in frame from the first base. V ends up 8 bases short and J 0 bases short, with an unmatched junction base count of 11. From a lookup of the germline V gene (reference sequence), CDR1 and CDR2 are LGHDT and YNNKEL. In regard to this clonotype: What this receptor recognizes is not known. The record has no base qualities; no much larger clone is one base away.

Library preparation used PCR. Sequencing relied on an Illumina HiSeq 2500. TCR libraries were prepared with molecular barcoding, using unique molecular identifiers to normalize TCRbeta repertoire quantification. TCRdb reprocessing: public reads trimmed at Q25 with fastp, clones called with MiXCR, in-frame beta chains kept. Each entry merges the rows of one CDR3 protein and shows their most common DNA and genes. Recorded for this sample are 300,000 to 350,000 distinct CDR3 sequences; 15% to 20% of them occurred a single time. The ten largest clones take up around 38% of the sample. Interpreted using the paper, the treatment or condition label stands for: allogeneic hematopoietic cell transplantation with graft depleted of TCRalphabeta T cells and CD19 B cells. The transplant recipients were children given TCRalphabeta/CD19-depleted allogeneic hematopoietic cell grafts.

This specimen consisted of PBMCs, mostly from graft donor cells, obtained 360 days after TCRalphabeta/CD19-depleted stem cell transplant. The source of this sequence is a male patient aged 2-15 years who had a stem cell transplant for acute lymphoblastic leukemia, so the T cells may come from the graft donor. The rearrangement joined TRBV3-1 to TRBJ2-1; TRBD2 matches 12 bases in the middle. The CDR3 reads as follows: CASCLGLAGLSSYNEQFF. The DNA sequence reads TGTGCCAGCTGTTTGGGACTAGCGGGCTTGAGCTCCTACAATGAGCAGTTCTTC.